These 29 T cell receptor beta chains were all obtained from the same sample, sequenced in a study of T-cell reconstitution after alpha-beta-depleted transplantation in children. Unique molecular identifiers featured in how the TCRbeta library was prepared. Via MiXCR, TCRdb re-called the PCR reads, giving one row per CDR3 protein. The sample holds hundreds of thousands of distinct CDR3 sequences; approximately 16% are singletons and the top ten take 1.1%. The sequences come from PBMCs from the stem cell graft donor, collected from the stem cell graft. The receptors stem from a human donor who donated a stem cell graft to a child with acute myeloid leukemia.

The chain carries TRBV20-1 and TRBJ2-3; 8 nucleotides match TRBD2. From germline, CDR1 is DFQATT and CDR2 SNEGSKA (reference sequence). The CDR3 loop spans 13 amino acids. The trim removed 4 bases at V and 1 base at J, leaving 1 base unmatched. In DNA form, the CDR3 reads TGCAGTGCTAAGACTAGCGGCACAGATACGCAGTATTTT. Translation gives CSAKTSGTDTQYF.

The sample holds many counts of this clonotype. The chain carries TRBV12-3 or TRBV12-4 and TRBJ2-1; TRBD2 is a possible D gene (7 bases). The CDR3 covers 18 residues. Trimming cost V 7 bases and J 2 bases, with 24 bases left between them. The CDR3 is CASIKRGGGRGTYNEQFF. The CDR3, as DNA: TGTGCCAGCATCAAAAGAGGGGGGGGCCGGGGGACCTACAATGAGCAGTTCTTC.

The V and J genes are TRBV7-8 and TRBJ1-3; D uncertain. Germline V CDR1 and CDR2: SGHVS, FQNEAQ. Deletions cut 2 bases from V and 2 bases from J, with 16 bases between. This CDR3 is built from 17 residues. CDR3 loop: CASSLRRGTPAGNTIYF. The CDR3 nucleotides read TGTGCCAGCAGCTTAAGGCGGGGAACCCCTGCTGGAAACACCATATATTTT.

In its sample, this clonotype was seen a few times. This chain uses TRBV5-1 with TRBJ1-5; D gene unclear. Trimming took off 0 bases at V and 5 bases at J, with 9 bases between the two ends. The CDR3 is made up of 14 amino acids. Germline V gene lookup returns CDR1 SGHRS and CDR2 YFSETQ. CDR3 residues: CASSLEGVDQPQHF. The CDR3 bases are TGCGCCAGCAGCTTGGAGGGAGTGGATCAGCCCCAGCATTTT.

The sample holds many counts of this clonotype. This rearrangement joins TRBV29-1 to TRBJ1-2; 10 positions match TRBD1. The CDR3 length is 15 residues. The ends lost 4 bases at V and 6 bases at J; junction bases unmatched: 11. CDR1 and CDR2 from the germline V gene are SQVTM and ANQGSEA. The CDR3 reads CSVVGDRGNRDGYTF. CDR3 DNA: TGCAGCGTTGTGGGGGACAGGGGAAATCGAGATGGCTACACCTTC. The whole variable domain, filled in from reference TRBV29-1 and TRBJ1-2, reads SAVISQKPSRDICQRGTSLTIQCQVDSQVTMMFWYRQQPGQSLTLIATANQGSEATYESGFVIDKFPISRPNLTFSTLTVSNMSPEDSSIYLCSVVGDRGNRDGYTFGSGTRLTVV.

This sequence joins TRBV20-1 and TRBJ1-2; D possibly corresponds to TRBD1 (5 bases). The CDR3 has 12 amino acids. The V end was cut by 5 bases, the J end by 8 bases, with 15 bases between. CDR1 is DFQATT, CDR2 SNEGSKA, per germline (reference sequence). The CDR3 region has the DNA TGCAGTGCTGAACCCGGGGCCGAGGGCTACACCTTC. It is translated as CSAEPGAEGYTF.

The chain has TRBV9 and TRBJ2-2; 8 positions match TRBD1. This CDR3 region has 15 residues. Germline CDR1 is SGDLS and CDR2 is YYNGEE. The junction had 5 bases not matched to a gene; V was cut back by 3 bases and J by 4 bases. CDR3 sequence reads: CASSDTDRATGELFF. The CDR3 DNA is TGTGCCAGCAGCGATACGGACAGGGCCACCGGGGAGCTGTTTTTT.

The chain carries TRBV7-2 and TRBJ1-1, with TRBD1 as a possible D gene (5 bases). Looked up from germline, CDR1 is SGHTA and CDR2 is FQGNSA. V lost 7 bases to trimming and J lost 0 bases, with 21 bases between them. CDR3 length: 17 residues. The CDR3 region has the DNA TGTGCCAGCACCCACCTGGGGGGGGAGCCCATGAACACTGAAGCTTTCTTT. Encoded protein: CASTHLGGEPMNTEAFF.

This rearrangement joins TRBV28 to TRBJ2-6, with D perhaps matching TRBD1 (5 bases). The CDR3 is 16 amino acids. V dropped 6 bases and J dropped 2 bases, with 14 bases sitting between them. Germline V gene data show CDR1 as MDHEN and CDR2 as SYDVKM. The CDR3 nucleotides are TGTGCCAGCAGGGACCCTCCAGGGACTGGGGCCAACGTCCTGACTTTC. It codes for CASRDPPGTGANVLTF.

This chain connects TRBV4-1 to TRBJ2-6; D ambiguous. This CDR3 spans 16 amino acids. V was clipped by 0 bases and J by 0 bases, with 6 bases between them. Germline V gene lookup returns CDR1 MGHRA and CDR2 YSYEKL. In DNA, the CDR3 is TGCGCCAGCAGCCAAGAAGGGCCCTCTGGGGCCAACGTCCTGACTTTC. It encodes CASSQEGPSGANVLTF.

This clonotype was recorded many times. V and J are TRBV7-3 and TRBJ2-1, with a tentative D call TRBD2 (6 bases). CDR1 is SGHTA, CDR2 FQGTGA, per germline. The CDR3 is made up of 16 amino acids. V lost 0 bases, J lost 10 bases, and 19 bases lay in between. CDR3 loop: CASSLTPGLPTLEQFF. DNA of the CDR3: TGTGCCAGCAGCTTAACGCCCGGACTACCTACCCTCGAGCAGTTCTTC.

This clonotype was recorded at least ten times. The J gene is TRBJ2-5, the V gene TRBV10-3; 10 bases agree with TRBD1. The CDR3 consists of 14 residues. V was pared by 6 bases and J by 4 bases, with 5 bases of the junction left unmatched. The V gene's germline CDR1 is ENHRY and CDR2 SYGVKD. The DNA of the CDR3 is TGTGCCATCAGAGATGGACAGGGGGGAGAGACCCAGTACTTC. Translating it yields CAIRDGQGGETQYF.

The genes are TRBV6-2 or TRBV6-3 and TRBJ1-5, with unresolved D. The CDR3 has 15 residues. Trimming stripped 4 bases from V and 1 base from J, with 11 bases between. Germline V CDR1 and CDR2: MNHEY, SVGEGT. As DNA, the CDR3 is TGTGCCAGCAGTTCGGACGGTTTAAGCAATCAGCCCCAGCATTTT. Protein: CASSSDGLSNQPQHF.

This clonotype was seen just once. CDR3 amino acids: CASSLGSETGIHEQFF. In DNA, the CDR3 is TGTGCCAGCAGCTTAGGGTCGGAGACAGGGATCCATGAGCAGTTCTTC. The V and J genes are TRBV7-3 and TRBJ2-1, with TRBD1 identical over 7 bases. Germline V CDR1 and CDR2: SGHTA, FQGTGA. This CDR3 has 16 residues. The V gene end was trimmed by 2 bases and the J gene end by 8 bases; junction bases not matched to a gene: 12.

This chain links TRBV6-5 with TRBJ2-1, with a tentative D call TRBD1 (5 bases). Germline V gene lookup returns CDR1 MNHEY and CDR2 SVGAGI. This CDR3 contains 14 residues. Trimming stripped 4 bases from V and 3 bases from J, with 10 bases between. The CDR3 sequence: CASSFQGYYNEQFF. The CDR3 region has the DNA TGTGCCAGCAGTTTCCAGGGATACTACAATGAGCAGTTCTTC.

This chain uses TRBV28 with TRBJ2-7; 7 nucleotides align to TRBD1. Germline values: CDR1 MDHEN, CDR2 SYDVKM. Trimming took 3 bases from V and 10 from J; bases not matched to a gene: 12. This CDR3 is 14 amino acids long. The DNA of the CDR3 is TGTGCCAGCAGTTTTGGAATTCTCAGGGACAGACAGTACGTC. Amino acid sequence: CASSFGILRDRQYV.

This clonotype was counted between two and nine times. The chain couples TRBV6-5 to TRBJ2-5; 9 bases match TRBD2. The length of the CDR3 is 18 residues. V was clipped by 0 bases and J by 5 bases; unmatched bases: 13. Germline CDR1 and CDR2: MNHEY and SVGAGI. For the CDR3, the DNA is TGTGCCAGCAGTTACTCCGCCCCCGGCGGGGGGGCCGGGGAGACCCAGTACTTC. As protein: CASSYSAPGGGAGETQYF.

This chain links TRBV5-1 with TRBJ1-2; the D gene is possibly TRBD1 (6 bases). The V gene lost 2 bases and the J gene lost 1 base, with 18 bases spanning the gap. This CDR3 has 17 residues. CDR1 and CDR2 (germline): SGHRS, YFSETQ. CDR3: CASSFPDSIGFNYGYTF. CDR3 nucleotides: TGCGCCAGCAGCTTCCCGGACAGCATAGGCTTTAACTATGGCTACACCTTC.

Only a few counts were recorded for this clonotype. This rearrangement joins TRBV6-1 to TRBJ2-1, with 8 bases matching TRBD2. With V trimmed by 8 bases and J by 4 bases, 10 bases remained unmatched. The CDR3 extends over 15 amino acids. The germline V gene encodes CDR1 MNHNS and CDR2 SASEGT. CDR3 region: CASETGTRLYNEQFF. Here the CDR3 DNA reads TGTGCCAGCGAGACCGGGACTAGGTTGTACAATGAGCAGTTCTTC.

The gene calls are TRBV3-1 and TRBJ1-1; D unresolved. The CDR3 covers 12 residues. The germline gives CDR1 LGHDT, CDR2 YNNKEL (reference sequence). V was clipped by 5 bases and J by 8 bases, with 12 bases between them. CDR3 sequence: CASSSRRAEAFF. CDR3 coding DNA: TGTGCCAGCAGCTCTCGCCGGGCGGAAGCTTTCTTT.

This clonotype appeared a few times. The chain recombines TRBV7-2 with TRBJ2-1; 8 bases are shared with TRBD1. This CDR3 has 17 amino acids. CDR1 SGHTA and CDR2 FQGNSA come from the germline V gene. V lost 4 bases, J lost 6 bases, and 14 bases stayed unmatched. The CDR3 region has the DNA TGTGCCAGCAGCTCCCACATTACAGGGGGGTTGGGCAATGAGCAGTTCTTC. Protein product: CASSSHITGGLGNEQFF. Combining the CDR3 with reference TRBV7-2 and TRBJ2-1 gives the whole variable domain GAGVSQSPSNKVTEKGKDVELRCDPISGHTALYWYRQSLGQGLEFLIYFQGNSAPDKSGLPSDRFSAERTGGSVSTLTIQRTQQEDSAVYLCASSSHITGGLGNEQFFGPGTRLTVL.

This clonotype was detected ten times or more. The chain recombines TRBV11-2 with TRBJ2-7; a weak D match, TRBD1 (5 bases). The germline V gene has CDR1 SGHAT and CDR2 FQNNGV. The CDR3 contains 12 residues. Trimming shortened V by 4 bases and J by 4 bases, and 8 bases separated the two germline ends. CDR3 nucleotide sequence: TGTGCCAGCAGCTGGACACCTTACGAGCAGTACGTC. Protein product: CASSWTPYEQYV.

This clonotype showed up many times. J is TRBJ2-3 and V is TRBV15, with D maybe TRBD2 (6 bases). With 0 bases removed from V and 0 bases from J, the gap between germline ends came to 7 bases. The CDR3 is made up of 15 amino acids. From germline, CDR1 is LNHNV and CDR2 YYDKDF (reference sequence). In DNA form, the CDR3 reads TGTGCCACCAGCAGAGATGGGGGGAGCACAGATACGCAGTATTTT. Translated: CATSRDGGSTDTQYF. The full variable domain, with the rest looked up from reference TRBV15 and TRBJ2-3, is DAMVIQNPRYQVTQFGKPVTLSCSQTLNHNVMYWYQQKSSQAPKLLFHYYDKDFNNEADTPDNFQSRRPNTSFCFLDIRSPGLGDTAMYLCATSRDGGSTDTQYFGPGTRLTVL.

In its sample, this clonotype was seen many times. This chain joins TRBV7-2 and TRBJ2-5; 7 bases align to TRBD2. Germline lookup yields CDR1 SGHTA and CDR2 FQGNSA. The CDR3 is 15 amino acids. The ends lost 1 base at V and 4 bases at J; junction bases unmatched: 6. CDR3 sequence (DNA): TGTGCCAGCAGCTTAGGCGGTAGCGGGCGAGAGACCCAGTACTTC. Its protein is CASSLGGSGRETQYF.

A few counts support this clonotype. The chain couples TRBV7-3 to TRBJ2-3, with D tentatively TRBD2 (5 bases). Per germline, CDR1 SGHTA and CDR2 FQGTGA. This CDR3 region has 14 residues. V was cut by 5 bases and J by 6 bases, with 15 bases left in between. The CDR3 reads CASSAPDFYDTQYF. DNA of the CDR3: TGTGCCAGCAGCGCACCGGACTTCTACGATACGCAGTATTTT.

This clonotype has more than one count but fewer than ten. V gene TRBV6-2 or TRBV6-3 combines with J gene TRBJ2-7; 7 nucleotides match TRBD2. CDR1 MNHEY and CDR2 SVGEGT come from the germline V gene. V lost 2 bases and J lost 5; bases outside the gene matches: 3. This CDR3 spans 13 amino acids. This CDR3 is CASSYDGTNEQYF. CDR3 DNA: TGTGCCAGCAGTTACGATGGGACTAACGAGCAGTACTTC.

This clonotype occurred many times. In DNA, the CDR3 is TGCAGCGTTGTTCGAGTATTAGACCCTGAAGCTTTCTTT. It is translated as CSVVRVLDPEAFF. The genes are TRBV29-1 and TRBJ1-1, with D uncertain. V was shortened by 4 bases and J by 6 bases, with 15 bases between the two germline ends. Germline loops: CDR1 SQVTM, CDR2 ANQGSEA. The CDR3 runs 13 residues.

This clonotype has only a few counts. The V call is TRBV20-1, the J call TRBJ1-6; TRBD1 aligns across 8 bases. The J segment lost 9 bases and the V segment lost 3 bases, leaving 10 bases of the junction unmatched. Per the germline V gene, CDR1 is DFQATT and CDR2 is SNEGSKA (reference sequence). The CDR3 is 15 amino acids. The CDR3 DNA reads as TGCAGTGCTAGTCCGCGACAGGGGCTCGTTTCACCCCTCCACTTT. It codes for CSASPRQGLVSPLHF.

This chain uses TRBV7-3 with TRBJ1-6; no clear D. CDR1 and CDR2 (germline): SGHTA, FQGTGA. This CDR3 is built from 14 residues. Trimming removed 2 bases from V and 7 bases from J, with 9 bases in between. Here the CDR3 reads CASSLPGKNSPLHF. The CDR3 coding sequence is TGTGCCAGCAGCTTACCAGGAAAAAATTCACCCCTCCACTTT.